Sequencing of this TCR beta chain was carried out in a study of CD8 T cells in ankylosing spondylitis. Study-level results: Roughly 8 highly homologous variants formed a TCR beta motif that appeared characteristic of ankylosing spondylitis blood.

This clonotype was detected ten times or more. Its matching antigen is unknown. Relative to the germline gene, one junction end is altered; a read error may explain this. Via MiXCR, TCRdb re-called the 5' RACE reads, giving one row per CDR3 protein. The repertoire holds roughly 440,000 distinct CDR3 sequences, with 17% as singletons. Germline CDR1 and CDR2: KGHSH and LQKENI. There are 14 residues in the CDR3. Sequencing was done on a sample of blood, either unsorted or a sorted T cell fraction (not recorded which). The sequence derives from a male donor with ankylosing spondylitis. The chain carries TRBV18 and TRBJ1-5; 7 bases line up with TRBD1. Here the CDR3 reads CASSPGQGNQPQHF. The CDR3 nucleotides are TGCGCCAGCAGCCCAGGACAGGGCAATCAGCCCCAGCATTTT. The full variable domain, its missing parts supplied by reference TRBV18 and TRBJ1-5, is NAGVMQNPRHLVRRRGQEARLRCSPMKGHSHVYWYRQLPEEGLKFMVYLQKENIIDESGMPKERFSAEFPKEGPSILRIQQVVRGDSAAYFCASSPGQGNQPQHFGDGTRLSIL.